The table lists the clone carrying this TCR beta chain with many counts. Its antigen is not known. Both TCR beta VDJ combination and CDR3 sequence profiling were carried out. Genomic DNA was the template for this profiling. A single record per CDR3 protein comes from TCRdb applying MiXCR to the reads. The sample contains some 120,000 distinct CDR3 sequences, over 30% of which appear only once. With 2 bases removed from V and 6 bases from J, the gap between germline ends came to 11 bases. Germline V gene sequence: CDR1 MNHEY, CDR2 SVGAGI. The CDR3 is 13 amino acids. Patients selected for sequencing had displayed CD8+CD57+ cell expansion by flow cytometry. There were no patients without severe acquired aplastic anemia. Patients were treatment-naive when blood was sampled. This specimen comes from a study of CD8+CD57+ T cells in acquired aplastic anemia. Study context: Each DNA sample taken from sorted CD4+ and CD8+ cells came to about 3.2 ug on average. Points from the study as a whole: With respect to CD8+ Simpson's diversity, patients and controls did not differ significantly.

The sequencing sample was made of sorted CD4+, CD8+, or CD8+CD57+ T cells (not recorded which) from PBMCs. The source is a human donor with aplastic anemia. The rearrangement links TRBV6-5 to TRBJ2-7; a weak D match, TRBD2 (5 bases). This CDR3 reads CASSYAQGGEQYF. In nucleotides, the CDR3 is TGTGCCAGCAGTTACGCACAAGGAGGCGAGCAGTACTTC.